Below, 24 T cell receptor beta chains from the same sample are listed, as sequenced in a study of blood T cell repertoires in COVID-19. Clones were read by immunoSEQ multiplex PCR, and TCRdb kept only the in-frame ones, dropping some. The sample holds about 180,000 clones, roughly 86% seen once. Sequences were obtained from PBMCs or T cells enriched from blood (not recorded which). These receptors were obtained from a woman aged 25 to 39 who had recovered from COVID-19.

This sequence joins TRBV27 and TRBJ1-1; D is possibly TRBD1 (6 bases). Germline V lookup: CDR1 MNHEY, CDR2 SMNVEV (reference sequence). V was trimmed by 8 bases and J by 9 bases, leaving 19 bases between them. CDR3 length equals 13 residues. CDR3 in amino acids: CASQPDTGNQAFF. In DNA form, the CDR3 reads TGTGCCAGCCAACCCGATACAGGGAATCAAGCTTTCTTT.

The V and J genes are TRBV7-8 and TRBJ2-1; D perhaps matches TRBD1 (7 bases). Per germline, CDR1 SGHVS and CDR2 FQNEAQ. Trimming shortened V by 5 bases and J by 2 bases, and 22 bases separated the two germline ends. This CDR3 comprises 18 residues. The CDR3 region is CASSTHLPGGTAYNEQFF. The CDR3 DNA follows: TGTGCCAGCAGCACACACCTCCCCGGCGGGACAGCCTACAATGAGCAGTTCTTC.

The CDR3 is CASSRSQGSYGYTF. The CDR3 DNA is TGTGCCAGCAGCCGCTCACAGGGATCCTATGGCTACACCTTC. The rearrangement links TRBV6-5 to TRBJ1-2; perhaps TRBD1 as D (6 bases). The CDR3 sequence is 14 residues long. The germline V gene encodes CDR1 MNHEY and CDR2 SVGAGI. The V and J ends lost 6 bases and 4 bases respectively, with 15 bases between them.

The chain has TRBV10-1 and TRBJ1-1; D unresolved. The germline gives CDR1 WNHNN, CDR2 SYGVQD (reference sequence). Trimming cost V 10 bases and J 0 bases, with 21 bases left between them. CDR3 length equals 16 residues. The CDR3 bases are TGCGCCACCAGGAGGGCAGAGAAGCGGGTGAACACTGAAGCTTTCTTT. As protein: CATRRAEKRVNTEAFF.

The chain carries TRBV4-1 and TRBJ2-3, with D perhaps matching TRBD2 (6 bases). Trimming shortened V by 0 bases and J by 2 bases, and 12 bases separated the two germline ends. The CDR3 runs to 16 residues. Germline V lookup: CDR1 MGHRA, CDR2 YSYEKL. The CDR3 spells CASSQDRSGYTDTQYF. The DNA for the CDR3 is TGCGCCAGCAGCCAAGATCGAAGCGGGTACACAGATACGCAGTATTTT.

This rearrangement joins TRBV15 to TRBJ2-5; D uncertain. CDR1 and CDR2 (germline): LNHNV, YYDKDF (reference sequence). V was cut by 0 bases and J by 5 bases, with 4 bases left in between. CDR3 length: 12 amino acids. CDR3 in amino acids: CATSRDVETQYF. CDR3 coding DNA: TGTGCCACCAGCAGAGACGTGGAGACCCAGTACTTC.

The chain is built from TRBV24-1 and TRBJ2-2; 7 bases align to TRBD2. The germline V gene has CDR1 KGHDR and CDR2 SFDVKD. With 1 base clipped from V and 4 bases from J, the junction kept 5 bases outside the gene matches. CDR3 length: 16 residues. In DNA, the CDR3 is TGTGCCACCAGTGATTTAGTCCTAGCGGCCACCGGGGAGCTGTTTTTT. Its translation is CATSDLVLAATGELFF.

The CDR3 nucleotides are TGTGCCAGTAGTCGCCTAGCGGGAGACTTCGGGGAGCTGTTTTTT. Its protein is CASSRLAGDFGELFF. The rearrangement joins TRBV19 to TRBJ2-2; 10 bases agree with TRBD2. The CDR3 loop spans 15 amino acids. The V gene end was trimmed by 5 bases and the J gene end by 7 bases; junction bases not matched to a gene: 7. The germline V gene has CDR1 LNHDA and CDR2 SQIVND (reference sequence). The whole variable domain, remainder taken from reference TRBV19 and TRBJ2-2, is DGGITQSPKYLFRKEGQNVTLSCEQNLNHDAMYWYRQDPGQGLRLIYYSQIVNDFQKGDIAEGYSVSREKKESFPLTVTSAQKNPTAFYLCASSRLAGDFGELFFGEGSRLTVL.

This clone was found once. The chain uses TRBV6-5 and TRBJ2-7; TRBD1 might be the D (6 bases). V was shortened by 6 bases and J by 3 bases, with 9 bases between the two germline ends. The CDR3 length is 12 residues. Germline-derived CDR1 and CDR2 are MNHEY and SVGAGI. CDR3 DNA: TGTGCCAGCAGCGGGACATTCTACGAGCAGTACTTC. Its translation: CASSGTFYEQYF.

The CDR3 here is CASRTQGTGVEQYF. Here the CDR3 DNA reads TGTGCCAGCAGAACACAAGGGACAGGGGTCGAGCAGTACTTC. The V and J genes are TRBV6-5 and TRBJ2-7; 10 bases line up with TRBD1. Trimming took 6 bases from V and 6 from J; bases not matched to a gene: 8. This CDR3 has 14 amino acids. Germline values: CDR1 MNHEY, CDR2 SVGAGI.

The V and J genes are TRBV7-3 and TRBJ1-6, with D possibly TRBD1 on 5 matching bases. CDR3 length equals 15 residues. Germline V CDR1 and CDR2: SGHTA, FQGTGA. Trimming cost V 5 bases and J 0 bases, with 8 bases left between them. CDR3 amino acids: CASSQGSSYNSPLHF. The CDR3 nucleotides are TGTGCCAGCAGCCAGGGAAGCTCCTATAATTCACCCCTCCACTTT.

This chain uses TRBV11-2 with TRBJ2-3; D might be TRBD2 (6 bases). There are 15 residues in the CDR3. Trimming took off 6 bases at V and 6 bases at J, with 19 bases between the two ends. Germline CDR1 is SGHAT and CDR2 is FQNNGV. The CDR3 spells CASSIIPGATDTQYF. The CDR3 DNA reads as TGTGCCAGCAGTATAATTCCGGGAGCAACGGATACGCAGTATTTT.

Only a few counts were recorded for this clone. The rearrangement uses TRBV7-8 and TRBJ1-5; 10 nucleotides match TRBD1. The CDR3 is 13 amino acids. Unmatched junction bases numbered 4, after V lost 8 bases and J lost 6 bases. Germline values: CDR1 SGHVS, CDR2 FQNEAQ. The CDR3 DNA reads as TGTGCCAGCTCCGGGACAGGGGCTCAGCCCCAGCATTTT. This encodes CASSGTGAQPQHF.

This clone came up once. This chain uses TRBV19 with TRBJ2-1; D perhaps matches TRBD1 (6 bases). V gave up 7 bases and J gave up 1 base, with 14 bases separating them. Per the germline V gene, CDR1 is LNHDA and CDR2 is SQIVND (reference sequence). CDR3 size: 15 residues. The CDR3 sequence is CASNYKQGSYNEQFF. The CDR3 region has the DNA TGTGCCAGTAACTATAAACAGGGATCCTACAATGAGCAGTTCTTC. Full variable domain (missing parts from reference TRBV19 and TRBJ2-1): DGGITQSPKYLFRKEGQNVTLSCEQNLNHDAMYWYRQDPGQGLRLIYYSQIVNDFQKGDIAEGYSVSREKKESFPLTVTSAQKNPTAFYLCASNYKQGSYNEQFFGPGTRLTVL.

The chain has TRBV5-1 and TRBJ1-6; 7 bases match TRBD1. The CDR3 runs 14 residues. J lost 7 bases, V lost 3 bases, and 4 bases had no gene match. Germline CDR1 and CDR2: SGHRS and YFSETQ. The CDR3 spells CASSSDRVNSPLHF. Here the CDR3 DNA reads TGCGCCAGCAGCTCAGACAGGGTCAATTCACCCCTCCACTTT.

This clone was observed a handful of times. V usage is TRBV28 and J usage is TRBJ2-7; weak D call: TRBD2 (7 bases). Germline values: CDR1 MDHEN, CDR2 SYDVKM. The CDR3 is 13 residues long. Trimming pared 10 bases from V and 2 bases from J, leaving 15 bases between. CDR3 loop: CATRGGAAYEQYF. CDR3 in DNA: TGTGCCACCCGAGGGGGGGCTGCCTACGAGCAGTACTTC.

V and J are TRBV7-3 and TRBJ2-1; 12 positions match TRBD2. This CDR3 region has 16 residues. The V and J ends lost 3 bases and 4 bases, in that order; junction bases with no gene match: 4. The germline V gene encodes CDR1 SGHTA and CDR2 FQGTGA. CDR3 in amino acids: CASSFKTSGGYNEQFF. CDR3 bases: TGTGCCAGCAGCTTCAAAACTAGCGGGGGGTACAATGAGCAGTTCTTC.

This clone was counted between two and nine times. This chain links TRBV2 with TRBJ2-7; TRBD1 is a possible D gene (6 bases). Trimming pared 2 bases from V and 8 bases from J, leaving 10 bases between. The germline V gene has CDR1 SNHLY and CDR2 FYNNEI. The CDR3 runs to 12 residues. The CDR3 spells CASSEKGDKQYF. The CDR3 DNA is TGTGCCAGCAGTGAAAAGGGGGACAAGCAGTACTTC.

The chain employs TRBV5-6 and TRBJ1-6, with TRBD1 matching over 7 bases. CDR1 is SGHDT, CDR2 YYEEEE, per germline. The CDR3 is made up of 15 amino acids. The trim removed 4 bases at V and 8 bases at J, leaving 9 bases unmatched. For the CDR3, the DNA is TGTGCCAGCAGCGCCCCGGGACAGAGAGATTCACCCCTCCACTTT. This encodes CASSAPGQRDSPLHF.

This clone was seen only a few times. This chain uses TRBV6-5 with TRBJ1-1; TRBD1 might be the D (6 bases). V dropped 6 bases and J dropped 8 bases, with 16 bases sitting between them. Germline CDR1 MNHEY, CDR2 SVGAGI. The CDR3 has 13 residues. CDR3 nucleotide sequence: TGTGCCAGCAGCCGTACAGGGATGTGGGAAGCTTTCTTT. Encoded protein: CASSRTGMWEAFF.

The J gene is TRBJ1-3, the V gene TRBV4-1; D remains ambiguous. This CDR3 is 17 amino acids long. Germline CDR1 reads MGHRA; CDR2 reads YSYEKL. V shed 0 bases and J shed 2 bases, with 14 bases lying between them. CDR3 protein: CASSQDGVRGPGNTIYF. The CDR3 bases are TGCGCCAGCAGCCAAGATGGGGTTCGGGGTCCTGGAAACACCATATATTTT.

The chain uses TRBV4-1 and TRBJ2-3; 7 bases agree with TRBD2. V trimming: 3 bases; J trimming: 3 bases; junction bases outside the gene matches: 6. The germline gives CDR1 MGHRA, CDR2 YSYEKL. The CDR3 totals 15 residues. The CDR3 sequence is CASSHREVGTDTQYF. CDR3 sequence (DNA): TGCGCCAGCAGCCATCGGGAGGTGGGGACAGATACGCAGTATTTT.

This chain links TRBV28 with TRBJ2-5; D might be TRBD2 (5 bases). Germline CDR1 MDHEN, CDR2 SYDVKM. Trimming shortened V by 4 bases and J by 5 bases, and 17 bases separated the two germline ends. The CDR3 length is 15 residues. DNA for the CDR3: TGTGCCAGCAGTTCGTCCGGGATAGCGAGGGAGACCCAGTACTTC. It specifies CASSSSGIARETQYF.

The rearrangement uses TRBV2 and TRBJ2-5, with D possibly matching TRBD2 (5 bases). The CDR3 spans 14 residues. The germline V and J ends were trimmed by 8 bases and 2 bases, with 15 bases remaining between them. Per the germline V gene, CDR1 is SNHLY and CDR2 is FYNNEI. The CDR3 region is CASASSFRQETQYF. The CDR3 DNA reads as TGTGCCAGCGCGTCTAGCTTCCGTCAAGAGACCCAGTACTTC.